This TCR beta chain was found in a study of metastatic and nonmetastatic thyroid tumors (dated by TCRdb to between 2020 and 2021). Broadly, across the study: Repertoires were compared across peripheral blood and tumor or nodule tissue samples from malignant and benign thyroid patients. Overall study outcomes, separate from this receptor: In both blood and tumor samples, TCR beta diversity was reported to be significantly higher in malignant tumors than in benign nodules.

Many counts were recorded for this clone. Its specific antigen is unknown. The sample holds no much larger clone one base away, and base qualities are not on file. No treatment had been received by any patient before thyroid surgery. Using T-cell receptor beta sequencing, the researchers looked back retrospectively at clinical samples from patients, gathered between about 2012 and 2019. The method behind the library was PCR. The sequencer listed for this sample is Illumina HiSeq 4000. High-throughput sequencing was used to profile the TCR beta-chain CDR3 region of every patient. The authors' pipeline ran thus. A classifier to discriminate distant-metastatic papillary thyroid cancer patients was built from CDR3 differences across clinicopathological groups. The Shannon index was used to measure repertoire diversity, and the Morisita-Horn index was used to measure how similar tumor and blood repertoires were. In TCRdb, the public reads were trimmed at Q25 with fastp and aligned with MiXCR, with productive beta chains retained. What appears here as the V and J calls and clone size reflects TCRdb's work, not the paper's. Across this sample there are roughly 13,000 clones, with approximately 30% seen only once. In total, the top ten clones hold around 16% of the sample.

From its cysteine to its phenylalanine, the CDR3 spans 12 amino acids. The sequence is cut down to CDR3 DNA, 36 bases in frame from base 1. V and J are truncated by 7 bases and 6 bases respectively, leaving an intervening sequence of 12 bases. CDR1 and CDR2 were assigned from the germline V gene as SNHLY and FYNNEI. The sequencing input was tumor tissue. The origin of this receptor is a male donor with papillary thyroid cancer or a benign thyroid nodule (not recorded which). Some clones in this sample may be carry-over from other donors' samples. The V and J segments used are TRBV2 and TRBJ1-1; TRBD1 could be the D gene, as 6 bases match. CDR3 loop: CASNSQGPEAFF. The sequence in DNA is TGTGCCAGCAACTCTCAGGGGCCTGAAGCTTTCTTT.